This TCR beta chain was profiled in a study of shared clonotypes between healthy human individuals. Germline assignment: CDR1 LNHDA and CDR2 SQIVND (reference sequence). With V trimmed by 6 bases and J by 2 bases, 26 bases remained unmatched. The CDR3 has 22 amino acids. Measured with immunoSEQ multiplex PCR; TCRdb has only the in-frame clones, and not every one. The profile covers some 1,100,000 clones, with approximately 80% appearing a single time and approximately 0.56% taken by the ten largest. The sequenced sample consisted of memory CD4+ T cells from PBMCs. Stated subset: CD45RA-negative fraction. This receptor was obtained from a man aged 18 to 29 in good health. Some clones in this sample may be carry-over from other donors' samples. V and J are TRBV19 and TRBJ2-1; 9 bases are a match to TRBD2. CDR3: CASSPTWRGRGLAGEPYNEQFF. The CDR3 nucleotides read TGTGCCAGTAGCCCTACCTGGCGGGGCCGGGGGTTAGCGGGAGAACCCTACAATGAGCAGTTCTTC.